What follows is one T cell receptor beta chain and its context. Its matching antigen is unknown. The donors (healthy individuals) were bone marrow donors. The data derive from a study of cytomegalovirus exposure and HLA in healthy donors. General study findings and limits: Reportedly, TCR beta sequences accurately predicted HLA-A and HLA-B alleles in most subjects. As a later analysis showed, a missense DCLRE1C variant was linked to trimming of TCR beta V- and J-genes.

The CDR3 has 15 amino acids. V was pared by 6 bases and J by 1 base, with 3 bases of the junction left unmatched. Germline values: CDR1 MNHEY, CDR2 SVGAGI. Researchers ran the PCR with 60 Vbeta and 13 Jbeta primers. TCRdb's copy holds only in-frame clones and misses some; the assay was immunoSEQ multiplex PCR. This sample has about 150,000 clones; just under 80% occur once, and the top ten carry about 1%. The origin of this receptor is a male donor in good health and CMV-seronegative. Sequencing was done on a sample of PBMCs. The chain uses TRBV6-5 and TRBJ1-3; 10 nucleotides line up with TRBD1. This CDR3 is CASRRDRGSGNTIYF. The CDR3 DNA reads TGTGCCAGCAGACGGGACAGGGGTTCTGGAAACACCATATATTTT.